The entry that follows covers one T cell receptor (beta chain) sequence. The target antigen is unknown. This sample is part of a study of cytomegalovirus exposure and HLA in healthy donors. About the study: Unique TCR beta sequences numbering some 120 million came from 150 million to 200 million T cells in an earlier analysis. Study-level results: Reported findings show TCR beta sequences accurately forecast HLA-A and HLA-B alleles in most subjects. In a later analysis, the majority of CMV-associated beta chains seemingly showed HLA restriction.

Germline CDR1 and CDR2: SGHTA and FQGNSA. The ends lost 1 base at V and 3 bases at J; junction bases unmatched: 4. The length of the CDR3 is 17 residues. With 60 Vbeta and 13 Jbeta primers, the PCR was carried out. The repertoire was sequenced with immunoSEQ multiplex PCR; TCRdb's copy has only in-frame clones and lacks some. The sample yields some 97,000 clones, 60% to 80% seen once. The sequencing input was PBMCs. The sequence came from a woman under 30 in good health and CMV-seropositive. The genes are TRBV7-2 and TRBJ2-2; the match to TRBD2 covers 11 bases. The CDR3 here is CASSLGPLAGDTGELFF. The CDR3 nucleotides read TGTGCCAGCAGCTTAGGCCCACTAGCGGGAGACACCGGGGAGCTGTTTTTT.